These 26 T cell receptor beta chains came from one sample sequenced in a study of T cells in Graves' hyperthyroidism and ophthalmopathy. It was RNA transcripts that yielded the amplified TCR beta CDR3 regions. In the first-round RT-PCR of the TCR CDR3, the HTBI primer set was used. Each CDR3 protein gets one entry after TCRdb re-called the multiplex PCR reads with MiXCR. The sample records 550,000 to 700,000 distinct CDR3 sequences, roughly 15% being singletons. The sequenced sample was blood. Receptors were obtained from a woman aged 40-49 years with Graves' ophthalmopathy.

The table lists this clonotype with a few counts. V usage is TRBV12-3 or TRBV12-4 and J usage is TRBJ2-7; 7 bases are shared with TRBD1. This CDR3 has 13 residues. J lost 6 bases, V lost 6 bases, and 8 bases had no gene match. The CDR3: CASSLDRAPEQYF. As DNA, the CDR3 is TGTGCCAGCAGCCTCGACAGGGCCCCCGAGCAGTACTTC.

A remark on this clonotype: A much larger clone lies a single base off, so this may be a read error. CDR3 DNA sequence: TGCGCCAGCAGTGATGGGACACACGGGGACACTGAAGCTTTCTTT. Protein product: CASSDGTHGDTEAFF. This chain connects TRBV10-2 to TRBJ1-1; D possibly corresponds to TRBD1 (6 bases). Germline V gives CDR1 WSHSY, CDR2 SAAADI. V lost 3 bases and J lost 3, with 14 bases in between. This CDR3 spans 15 amino acids.

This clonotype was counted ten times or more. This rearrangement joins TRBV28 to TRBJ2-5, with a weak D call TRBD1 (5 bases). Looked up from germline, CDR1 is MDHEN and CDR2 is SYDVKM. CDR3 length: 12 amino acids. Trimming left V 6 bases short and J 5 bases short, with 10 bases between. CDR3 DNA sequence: TGTGCCAGCAGGGACAATAGGGAGACCCAGTACTTC. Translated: CASRDNRETQYF.

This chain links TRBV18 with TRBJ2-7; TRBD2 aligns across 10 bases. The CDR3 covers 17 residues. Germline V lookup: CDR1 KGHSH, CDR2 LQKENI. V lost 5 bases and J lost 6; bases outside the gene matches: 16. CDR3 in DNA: TGTGCCAGCTCATCACTTTCCACTAGCGGGAAATCGGGCGAGCAGTACTTC. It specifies CASSSLSTSGKSGEQYF.

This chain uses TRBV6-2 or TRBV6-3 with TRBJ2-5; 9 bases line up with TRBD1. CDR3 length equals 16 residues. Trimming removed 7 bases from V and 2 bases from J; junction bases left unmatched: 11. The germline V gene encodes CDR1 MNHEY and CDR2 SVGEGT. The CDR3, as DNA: TGTGCCAGCATAACGTTGGGAGACAGGGGGCAAGAGACCCAGTACTTC. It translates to CASITLGDRGQETQYF.

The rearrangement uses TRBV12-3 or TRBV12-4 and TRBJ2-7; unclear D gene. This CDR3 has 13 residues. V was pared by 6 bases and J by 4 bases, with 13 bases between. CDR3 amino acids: CASRPRSRYEQYF. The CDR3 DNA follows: TGTGCCAGCAGACCCCGGTCCCGTTACGAGCAGTACTTC.

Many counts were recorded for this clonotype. This chain's CDR3 is CASSLVTGGEETQYF. The CDR3 DNA reads as TGTGCCAGCAGCTTAGTTACGGGAGGAGAAGAGACCCAGTACTTC. This chain links TRBV11-2 with TRBJ2-5; 7 bases are shared with TRBD2. Trimming cost V 1 base and J 3 bases; bases outside gene matches: 5. The germline V gene encodes CDR1 SGHAT and CDR2 FQNNGV. The CDR3 has 15 amino acids.

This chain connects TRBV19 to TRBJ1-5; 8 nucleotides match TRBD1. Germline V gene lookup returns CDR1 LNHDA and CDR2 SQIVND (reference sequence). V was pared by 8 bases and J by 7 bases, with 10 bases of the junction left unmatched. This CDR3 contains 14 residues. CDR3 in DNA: TGTGCCAGTGGCGGACAGGGAGGTTTCCAGCCCCAGCATTTT. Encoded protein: CASGGQGGFQPQHF.

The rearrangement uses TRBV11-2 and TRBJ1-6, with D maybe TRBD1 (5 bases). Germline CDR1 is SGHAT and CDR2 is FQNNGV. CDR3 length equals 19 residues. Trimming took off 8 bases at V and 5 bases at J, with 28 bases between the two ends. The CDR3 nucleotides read TGTGCCAGCTCACTCCGCCTGAGGCTAGGGGAACTGGATAATTCACCCCTCCACTTT. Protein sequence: CASSLRLRLGELDNSPLHF.

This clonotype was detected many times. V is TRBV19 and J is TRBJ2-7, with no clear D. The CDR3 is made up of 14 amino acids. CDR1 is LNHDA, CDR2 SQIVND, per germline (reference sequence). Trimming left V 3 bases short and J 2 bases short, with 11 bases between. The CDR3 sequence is CASSIDGNPYEQYF. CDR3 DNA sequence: TGTGCCAGTAGTATCGATGGGAATCCCTACGAGCAGTACTTC.

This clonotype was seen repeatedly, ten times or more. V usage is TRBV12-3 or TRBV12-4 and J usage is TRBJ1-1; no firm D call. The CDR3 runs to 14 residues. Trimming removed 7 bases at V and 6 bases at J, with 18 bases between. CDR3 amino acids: CASKAHQAVAEAFF. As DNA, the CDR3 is TGTGCCAGCAAAGCCCACCAGGCGGTCGCTGAAGCTTTCTTT.

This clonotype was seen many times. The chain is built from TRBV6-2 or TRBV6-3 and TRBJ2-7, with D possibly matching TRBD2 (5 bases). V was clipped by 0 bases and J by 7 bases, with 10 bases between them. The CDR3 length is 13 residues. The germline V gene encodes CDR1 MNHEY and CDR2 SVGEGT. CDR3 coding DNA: TGTGCCAGCAGTTACTCGCGGGTGAGGGAGCAGTACTTC. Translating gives CASSYSRVREQYF.

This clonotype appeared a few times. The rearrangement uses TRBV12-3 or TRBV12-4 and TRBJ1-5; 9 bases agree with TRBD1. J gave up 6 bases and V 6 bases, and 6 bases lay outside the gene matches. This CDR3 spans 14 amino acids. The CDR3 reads CASSEQGATQPQHF. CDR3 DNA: TGTGCCAGCAGCGAACAGGGGGCGACTCAGCCCCAGCATTTT.

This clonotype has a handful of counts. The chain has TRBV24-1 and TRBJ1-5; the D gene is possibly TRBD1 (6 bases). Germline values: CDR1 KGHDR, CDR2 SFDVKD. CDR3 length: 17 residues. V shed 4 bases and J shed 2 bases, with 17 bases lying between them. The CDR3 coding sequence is TGTGCCACCAGTGAAGGGGGGAAAGGGATGGGCAATCAGCCCCAGCATTTT. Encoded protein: CATSEGGKGMGNQPQHF.

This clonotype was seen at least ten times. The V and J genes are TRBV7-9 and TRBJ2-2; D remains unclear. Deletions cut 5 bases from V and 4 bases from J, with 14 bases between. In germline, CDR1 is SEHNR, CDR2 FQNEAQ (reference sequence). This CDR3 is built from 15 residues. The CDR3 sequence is CASSPAQLGTGELFF. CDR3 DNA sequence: TGTGCCAGCAGCCCTGCACAGCTTGGCACCGGGGAGCTGTTTTTT.

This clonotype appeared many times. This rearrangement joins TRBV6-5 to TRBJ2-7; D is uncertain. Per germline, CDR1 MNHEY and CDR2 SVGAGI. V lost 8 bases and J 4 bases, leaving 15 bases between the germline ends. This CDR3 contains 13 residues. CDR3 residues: CASLTEDFYEQYF. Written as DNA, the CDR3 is TGTGCCAGCCTCACGGAAGATTTTTACGAGCAGTACTTC.

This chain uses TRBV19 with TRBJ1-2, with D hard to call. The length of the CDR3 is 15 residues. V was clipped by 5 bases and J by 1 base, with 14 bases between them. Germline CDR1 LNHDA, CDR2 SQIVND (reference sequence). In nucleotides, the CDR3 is TGTGCCAGTAGTCCTTTGTTAGGGAGTAACTATGGCTACACCTTC. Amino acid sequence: CASSPLLGSNYGYTF.

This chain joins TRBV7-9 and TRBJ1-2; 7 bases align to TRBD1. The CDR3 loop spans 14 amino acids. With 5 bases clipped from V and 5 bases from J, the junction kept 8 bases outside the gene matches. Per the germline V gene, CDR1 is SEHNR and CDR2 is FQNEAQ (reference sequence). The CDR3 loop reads CASSTETGMYGYTF. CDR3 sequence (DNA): TGTGCCAGCAGCACGGAGACAGGGATGTATGGCTACACCTTC.

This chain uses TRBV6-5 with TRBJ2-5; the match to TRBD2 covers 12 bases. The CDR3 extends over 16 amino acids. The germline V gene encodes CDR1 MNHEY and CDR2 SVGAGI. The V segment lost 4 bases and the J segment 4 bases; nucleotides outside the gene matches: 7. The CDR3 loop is CASSSTTGLAGETQYF. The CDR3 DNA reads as TGTGCCAGCAGTTCGACTACGGGACTAGCGGGAGAGACCCAGTACTTC.

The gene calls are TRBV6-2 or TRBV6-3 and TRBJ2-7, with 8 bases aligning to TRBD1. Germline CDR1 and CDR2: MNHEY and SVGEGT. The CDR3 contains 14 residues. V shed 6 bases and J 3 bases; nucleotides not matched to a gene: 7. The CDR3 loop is CASSPTGDLYEQYF. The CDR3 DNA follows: TGTGCCAGCAGCCCGACAGGGGATCTCTACGAGCAGTACTTC.

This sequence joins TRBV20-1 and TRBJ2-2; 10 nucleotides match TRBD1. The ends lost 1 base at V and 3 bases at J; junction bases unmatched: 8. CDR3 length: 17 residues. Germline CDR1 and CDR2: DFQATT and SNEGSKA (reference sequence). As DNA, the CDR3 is TGCAGTGCTAGAGGAACAGGACAGGGGGGTTACACCGGGGAGCTGTTTTTT. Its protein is CSARGTGQGGYTGELFF.

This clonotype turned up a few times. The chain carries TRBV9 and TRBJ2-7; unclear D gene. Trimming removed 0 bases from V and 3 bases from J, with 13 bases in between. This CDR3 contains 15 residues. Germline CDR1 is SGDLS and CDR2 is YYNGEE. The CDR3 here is CASSVEGRAIYEQYF. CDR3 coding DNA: TGTGCCAGCAGCGTAGAGGGCAGAGCCATCTACGAGCAGTACTTC.

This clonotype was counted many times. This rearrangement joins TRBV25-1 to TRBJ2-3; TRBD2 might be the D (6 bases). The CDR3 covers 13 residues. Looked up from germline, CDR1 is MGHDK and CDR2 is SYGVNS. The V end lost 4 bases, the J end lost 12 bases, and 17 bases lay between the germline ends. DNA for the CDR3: TGTGCCAGCAGTGCGGAGGGACCCGGGACTCAGTATTTT. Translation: CASSAEGPGTQYF.

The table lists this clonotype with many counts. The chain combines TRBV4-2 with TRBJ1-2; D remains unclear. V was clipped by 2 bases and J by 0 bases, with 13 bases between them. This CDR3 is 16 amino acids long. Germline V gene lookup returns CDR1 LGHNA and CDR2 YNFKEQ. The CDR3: CASSQSFHIANYGYTF. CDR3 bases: TGTGCCAGCAGCCAAAGTTTCCACATAGCTAACTATGGCTACACCTTC.

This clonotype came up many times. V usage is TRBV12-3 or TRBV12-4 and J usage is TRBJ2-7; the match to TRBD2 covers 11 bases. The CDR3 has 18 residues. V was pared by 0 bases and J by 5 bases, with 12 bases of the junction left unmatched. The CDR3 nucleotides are TGTGCCAGCAGTTTAGCGCGTAGTGGGCTAGCGGGAGGACACGAGCAGTACTTC. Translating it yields CASSLARSGLAGGHEQYF.

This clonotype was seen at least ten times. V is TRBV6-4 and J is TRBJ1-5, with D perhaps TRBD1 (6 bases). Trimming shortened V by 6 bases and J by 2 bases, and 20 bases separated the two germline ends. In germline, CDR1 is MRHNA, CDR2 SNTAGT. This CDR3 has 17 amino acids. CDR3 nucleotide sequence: TGTGCCAGCAGACCCGGGGTAGGGGGTCGAGGCAATCAGCCCCAGCATTTT. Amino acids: CASRPGVGGRGNQPQHF.